This T cell receptor (beta chain) was retrieved from a study of cytomegalovirus exposure and HLA in healthy donors. Study as a whole: In an earlier analysis, around 120 million unique TCR beta sequences were found from some 200 million T cells.

V shed 1 base and J shed 8 bases, with 7 bases lying between them. The CDR3 runs 12 residues. Germline assignment: CDR1 SGHRS and CDR2 YFSETQ. Findings and limits, study-wide: In an earlier analysis, productive rearrangement rates for most beta V segments clustered near 90% or 30%. The availability of immune exposure information extended only to CMV serostatus.

The PCR contained 60 Vbeta and 13 Jbeta primers. Using immunoSEQ multiplex PCR, the repertoire was profiled, and TCRdb retains in-frame clones only, with some absent. The data contain about 190,000 clones, less than 85% of them singletons. A word on this clone: Its antigen is undetermined.

The clonotype comes from a boy aged 5-17 years in good health and CMV-seronegative. The chain employs TRBV5-1 and TRBJ2-1; TRBD2 is a possible D gene (5 bases). Sequencing input: PBMCs. The CDR3, as DNA: TGCGCCAGCAGCTTGCCAGCGGATGAGCAGTTCTTC. Translating it yields CASSLPADEQFF.